This T cell receptor beta chain came from a study of cytomegalovirus exposure and HLA in healthy donors. The PCR employed 60 Vbeta primers together with 13 Jbeta primers. This table comes from immunoSEQ multiplex PCR, and its TCRdb copy is limited to in-frame clones, with some not included. The top ten hold 2% to 3% of the sample, which has about 110,000 clones, about 81% seen once. This TCR was recovered from a man aged 25-45 years in good health and CMV-seropositive. Material for sequencing was PBMCs.

The chain's CDR3 is CAIMARSSDTQYF. The CDR3 DNA is TGTGCCATCATGGCTAGAAGCTCAGATACGCAGTATTTT. The chain links TRBV10-3 to TRBJ2-3; D call uncertain. The CDR3 length is 13 residues. Trimming removed 7 bases from V and 4 bases from J, with 12 bases in between. CDR1 is ENHRY and CDR2 is SYGVKD in the germline V gene.